Listed below are T cell receptor beta chains from one sample, sequenced in a study of blood T cell repertoires in COVID-19. Using immunoSEQ multiplex PCR, the repertoire was profiled, and TCRdb retains in-frame clones only, with some absent. The sample has 200,000 to 300,000 clones; roughly four fifths are singletons. The sequencing sample was made of peripheral blood. The receptor source for this set is a man younger than 45 who had recovered from COVID-19. Each CDR3 is given with its conserved first and last residue. D genes are given only for firm matches. Some rows mark clone size as missing; the rest say once, few, many or name a class of expanded clone.

v_gene	d_gene	j_gene	abundance	CDR3nt	CDR3aa
TRBV10-3	NA	TRBJ2-3	NA	TGTGCCGCAAAGGGGTCCGGGGGGCCAGAGGATACGCAGTATTTT	CAAKGSGGPEDTQYF
TRBV5-1	TRBD1	TRBJ2-5	NA	TGCGCCAGCAGCTTGGCCGGACAGGGGGAGACCCAGTACTTC	CASSLAGQGETQYF
TRBV14	NA	TRBJ1-2	NA	TGTGCCAGCAGCCAAGAAACTGTATTCTATGGCTACACCTTC	CASSQETVFYGYTF
TRBV7-2	TRBD1	TRBJ1-6	few	TGTGCCAGCAGCACACGACAGGGAGGACGCTCACCCCTCCACTTT	CASSTRQGGRSPLHF
TRBV6-2/TRBV6-3	NA	TRBJ1-5	NA	TGTGCCAGCAGTTACCCCCTCAGAGGACAGTTTCATAATCAGCCCCAGCATTTT	CASSYPLRGQFHNQPQHF
TRBV7-9	NA	TRBJ1-2	NA	TGTGCCAGCAGCGACATGTCTGGCGGGATAGCGTATGGCTACACCTTC	CASSDMSGGIAYGYTF
TRBV6-5	TRBD1	TRBJ1-1	NA	TGTGCCAGCATCGACTCCGGGACAGGGGAAGCTTTCTTT	CASIDSGTGEAFF
TRBV18	TRBD1	TRBJ2-2	NA	TGTGCCAGCTCACACGGACAGGGATACACCGGGGAGCTGTTTTTT	CASSHGQGYTGELFF
TRBV24-1	TRBD1	TRBJ2-3	once	TGTGCCACCAGTGAGTACAGGGGGCGCACAGATACGCAGTATTTT	CATSEYRGRTDTQYF
TRBV7-3	TRBD1	TRBJ2-2	once	TGTGCCAGCAGCCCGACAGGGGCCCCGAACACCGGGGAGCTGTTTTTT	CASSPTGAPNTGELFF
TRBV6-5	TRBD2	TRBJ2-5	NA	TGTGCCAGCAAGAAGCGGGGCAACCAAGAGACCCAGTACTTC	CASKKRGNQETQYF
TRBV6-5	NA	TRBJ2-1	NA	TGTGCCAGCAGTTACGGGGGCTCGAAGGATGAGCAGTTCTTC	CASSYGGSKDEQFF
TRBV3-1/TRBV3-2	NA	TRBJ2-1	NA	TGTGCCAGCAGCCAAGATCGCCCAGGGTGGGATGAGCAGTTCTTC	CASSQDRPGWDEQFF
TRBV2	NA	TRBJ1-6	NA	TGTGCCAGCAGTCCCCAGGGGCAGGCGGTGGATTCACCCCTCCACTTT	CASSPQGQAVDSPLHF
TRBV6-1	NA	TRBJ1-2	once	TGTGCCAGCAGTGAACAAACCGGGACTCACTATGGCTACACCTTC	CASSEQTGTHYGYTF
TRBV7-7	TRBD2	TRBJ2-2	NA	TGTGCCAGCAGCTCTAGCGGGGGCTTTTCCGCCGGGGAGCTGTTTTTT	CASSSSGGFSAGELFF
TRBV28	NA	TRBJ1-5	NA	TGTGCCAGCAGGACCGCAGGGAGGACGGAGCCCCAGCATTTT	CASRTAGRTEPQHF
TRBV19	TRBD1	TRBJ2-1	NA	TGTGCCAGTAGTCAGGGACAGGGACATGAGCAGTTCTTC	CASSQGQGHEQFF
TRBV7-3	NA	TRBJ1-5	few	TGTGCCAGCAGCTTGTCCAGGGATCAGCCCCAGCATTTT	CASSLSRDQPQHF
TRBV29-1	TRBD2	TRBJ2-3	NA	TGCAGCGTTGAAGGGGAGGGGCCCACAGATACGCAGTATTTT	CSVEGEGPTDTQYF
TRBV7-2	NA	TRBJ1-4	once	TGTGCCAGCAGCTTAGGTGACATTCCCAATGAAAAACTGTTTTTT	CASSLGDIPNEKLFF
TRBV6-1	NA	TRBJ1-2	NA	TGTGCCAGCAGTGCCGGGATAGACATTAGGATACGTGGCTACACCTTC	CASSAGIDIRIRGYTF